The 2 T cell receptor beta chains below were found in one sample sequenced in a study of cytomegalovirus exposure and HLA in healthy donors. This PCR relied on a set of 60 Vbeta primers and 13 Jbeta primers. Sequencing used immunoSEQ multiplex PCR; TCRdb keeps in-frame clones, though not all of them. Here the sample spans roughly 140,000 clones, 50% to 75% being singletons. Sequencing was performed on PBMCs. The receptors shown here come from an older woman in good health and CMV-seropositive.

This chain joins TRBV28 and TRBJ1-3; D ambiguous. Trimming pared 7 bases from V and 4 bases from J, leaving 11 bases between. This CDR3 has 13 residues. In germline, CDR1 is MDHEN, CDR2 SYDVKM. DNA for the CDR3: TGTGCCAGCATAGAAGCCTGGGGAAACACCATATATTTT. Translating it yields CASIEAWGNTIYF.

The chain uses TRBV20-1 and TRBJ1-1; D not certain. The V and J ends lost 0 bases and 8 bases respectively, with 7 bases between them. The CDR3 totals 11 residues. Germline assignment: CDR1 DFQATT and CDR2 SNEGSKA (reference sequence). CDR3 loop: CSARDTVEAFF. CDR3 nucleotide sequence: TGCAGTGCTAGAGACACTGTGGAAGCTTTCTTT.